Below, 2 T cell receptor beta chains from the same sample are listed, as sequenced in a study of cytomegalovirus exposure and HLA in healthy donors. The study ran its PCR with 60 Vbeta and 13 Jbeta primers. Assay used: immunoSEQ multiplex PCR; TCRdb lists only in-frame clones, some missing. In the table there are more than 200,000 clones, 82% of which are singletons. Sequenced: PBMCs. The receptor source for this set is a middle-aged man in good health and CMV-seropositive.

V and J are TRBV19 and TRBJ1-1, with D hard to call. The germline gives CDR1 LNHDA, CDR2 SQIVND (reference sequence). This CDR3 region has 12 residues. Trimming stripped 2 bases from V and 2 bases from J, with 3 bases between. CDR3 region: CASSISNTEAFF. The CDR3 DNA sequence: TGTGCCAGTAGTATATCAAACACTGAAGCTTTCTTT.

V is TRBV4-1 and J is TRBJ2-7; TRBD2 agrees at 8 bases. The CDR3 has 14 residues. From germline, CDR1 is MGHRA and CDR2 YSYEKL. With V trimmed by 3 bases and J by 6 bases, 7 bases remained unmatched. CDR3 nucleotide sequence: TGCGCCAGCAGCCACAAAGCGGGAGTTTTCGAGCAGTACTTC. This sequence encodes CASSHKAGVFEQYF.